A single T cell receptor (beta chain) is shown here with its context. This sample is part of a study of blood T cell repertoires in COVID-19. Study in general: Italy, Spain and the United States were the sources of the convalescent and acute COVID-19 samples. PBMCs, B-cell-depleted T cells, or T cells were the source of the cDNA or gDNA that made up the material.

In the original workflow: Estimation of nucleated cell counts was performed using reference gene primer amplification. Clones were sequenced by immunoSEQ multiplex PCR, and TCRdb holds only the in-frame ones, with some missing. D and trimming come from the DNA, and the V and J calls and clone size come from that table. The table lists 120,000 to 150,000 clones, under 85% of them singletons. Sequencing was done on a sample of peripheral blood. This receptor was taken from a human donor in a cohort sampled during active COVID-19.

CDR3 bases: TGTGCCAGCTACTGGAGGCAGGGGATGGGCACCGGGGAGCTGTTTTTT. Translating gives CASYWRQGMGTGELFF. This chain links TRBV28 with TRBJ2-2; possible D gene TRBD1, 6 bases. Trimming left V 8 bases short and J 4 bases short, with 20 bases between. Germline loops: CDR1 MDHEN, CDR2 SYDVKM. This CDR3 region has 16 residues.